This TCR beta chain appears in the sequencing data of a study of blood T cell repertoires in COVID-19. Study overall: Collection of acute and convalescent COVID-19 samples took place in the United States, Italy and Spain. The cDNA or gDNA used as material had been derived from T cells, B-cell-depleted T cells, or PBMCs.

The V segment lost 3 bases and the J segment 6 bases; nucleotides outside the gene matches: 12. Germline loops: CDR1 KGHSH, CDR2 LQKENI. This CDR3 region has 17 residues. In the authors' methods: Amplification of reference gene primers was used by the study to estimate nucleated cell counts. The table came from immunoSEQ multiplex PCR; TCRdb's copy has only in-frame clones and leaves some out. V, J and clone size reflect that table, while D and trimming were determined from the DNA. The table has around 160,000 clones, about 88% seen once. This receptor was obtained from a human donor in a cohort sampled during active COVID-19. The sequencing sample was made of peripheral blood. The chain links TRBV18 to TRBJ2-1, with 9 bases lining up with TRBD1. The CDR3, as DNA: TGTGCCAGCTCACCTCAGCCCCCCGGGACAGGGTTCAATGAGCAGTTCTTC. Translated, it gives CASSPQPPGTGFNEQFF.